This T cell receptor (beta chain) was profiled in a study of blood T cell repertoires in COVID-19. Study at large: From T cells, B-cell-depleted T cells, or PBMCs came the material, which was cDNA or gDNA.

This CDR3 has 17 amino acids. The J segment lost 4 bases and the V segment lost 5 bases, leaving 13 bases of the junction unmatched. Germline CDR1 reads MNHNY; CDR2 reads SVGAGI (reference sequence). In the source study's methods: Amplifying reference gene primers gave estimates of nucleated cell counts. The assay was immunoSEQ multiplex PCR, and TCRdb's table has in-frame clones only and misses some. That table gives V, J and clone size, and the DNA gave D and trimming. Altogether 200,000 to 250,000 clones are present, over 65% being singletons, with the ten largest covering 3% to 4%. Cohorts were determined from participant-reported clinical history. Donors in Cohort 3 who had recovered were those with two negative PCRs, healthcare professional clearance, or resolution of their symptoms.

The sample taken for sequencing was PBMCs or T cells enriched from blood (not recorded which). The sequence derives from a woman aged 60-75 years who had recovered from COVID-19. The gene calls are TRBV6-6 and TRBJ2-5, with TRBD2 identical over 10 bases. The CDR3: CASSRMGAGGIRETQYF. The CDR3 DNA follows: TGTGCCAGCAGTCGCATGGGAGCGGGGGGGATTCGAGAGACCCAGTACTTC.